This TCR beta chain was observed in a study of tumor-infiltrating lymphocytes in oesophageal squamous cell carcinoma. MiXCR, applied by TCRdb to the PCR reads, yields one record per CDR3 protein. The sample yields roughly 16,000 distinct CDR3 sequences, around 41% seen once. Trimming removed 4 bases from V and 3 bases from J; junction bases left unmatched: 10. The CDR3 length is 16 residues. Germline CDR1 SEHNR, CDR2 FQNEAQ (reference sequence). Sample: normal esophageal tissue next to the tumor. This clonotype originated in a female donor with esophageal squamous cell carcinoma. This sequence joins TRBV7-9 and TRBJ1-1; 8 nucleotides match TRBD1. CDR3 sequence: CASSSPTGEGDTEAFF. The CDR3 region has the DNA TGTGCCAGCAGCTCCCCGACAGGGGAGGGAGACACTGAAGCTTTCTTT.